The source of this T cell receptor (beta chain) is a study of T cells in Graves' hyperthyroidism and ophthalmopathy. Uncontrolled infection, other autoimmune disease, pregnancy or lactation barred patients from enrollment. Findings of the study overall: From stable hyperthyroidism, ophthalmopathy was set apart by a 13 V-J model. Peripheral blood also featured most of the thyroid clonotypes expanded above 0.001.

This clonotype was found a few times. Its specificity is not known. Authors of the study amplified TCR beta CDR3 regions from RNA transcripts. When the TCR CDR3 underwent first-round RT-PCR, the HTBI primer set was used. TCRdb passed the multiplex PCR reads through MiXCR, listing each CDR3 protein once. The sample has hundreds of thousands of distinct CDR3 sequences, 38% seen once. The sample was blood. This TCR derives from a man in his late teens or twenties with Graves' hyperthyroidism.

The DNA of the CDR3 is TGTGCCAGCGGGGGTCCCGGGACAGGGTGGCAGCCCCAGCATTTT. This encodes CASGGPGTGWQPQHF. The J gene is TRBJ1-5, the V gene TRBV2; TRBD1 matches 9 bases. CDR3 length: 15 amino acids. J was trimmed by 7 bases and V by 8 bases; bases with no gene match: 12. Germline V gives CDR1 SNHLY, CDR2 FYNNEI.